What follows is one T cell receptor beta chain and its context. This entry belongs to a study of cytomegalovirus exposure and HLA in healthy donors. PCR was performed using 60 Vbeta and 13 Jbeta primers. The repertoire was sequenced with immunoSEQ multiplex PCR; TCRdb's copy has only in-frame clones and lacks some. The sample lists approximately 150,000 clones, roughly 80% occurring once. Germline CDR1 is SGHAT and CDR2 is FQNNGV. Deletions cut 1 base from V and 5 bases from J, with 14 bases between. There are 15 residues in the CDR3. The clonotype comes from a young man in good health and CMV-seropositive. The specimen sequenced was PBMCs. The chain couples TRBV11-2 to TRBJ1-1; no clear D. The CDR3 loop is CASSLVWGGETEAFF. The CDR3 coding sequence is TGTGCCAGCAGCTTAGTGTGGGGTGGGGAGACTGAAGCTTTCTTT.